Shown below are 18 T cell receptor beta chains from a single sample sequenced in a study of patients and donors after allogeneic stem cell transplantation. TCRdb used MiXCR to reprocess the RT-PCR reads, holding one entry per CDR3 protein. The repertoire holds about 150,000 distinct CDR3 sequences, about two fifths seen once, with 40% to 55% in the top ten. The specimen was blood, either unsorted or a sorted T cell fraction (not recorded which). These receptors were collected from a human donor who was either an allogeneic HSCT recipient or a stem cell or donor lymphocyte infusion donor (not recorded which). It is not recorded whose cells these are; they may come from a transplant donor.

This sequence joins TRBV12-3 or TRBV12-4 and TRBJ1-2; possibly TRBD1 for D (5 bases). Trimming took off 5 bases at V and 4 bases at J, with 14 bases between the two ends. There are 14 residues in the CDR3. CDR3: CASSPARGSYGYTF. The CDR3, as DNA: TGTGCCAGCAGTCCAGCAAGGGGCTCCTATGGCTACACCTTC.

A few counts support this clonotype. This chain links TRBV12-3 or TRBV12-4 with TRBJ1-5; no reliable D call. CDR3 length: 18 amino acids. Trimming cost V 4 bases and J 4 bases, with 23 bases left between them. The DNA of the CDR3 is TGTGCCAGCAGTTCAGGACCAAGGCAGACTAATAATAATCAGCCCCAGCATTTT. Translated: CASSSGPRQTNNNQPQHF.

The chain combines TRBV15 with TRBJ1-1; D gene unclear. Germline V gene lookup returns CDR1 LNHNV and CDR2 YYDKDF (reference sequence). Trimming took off 3 bases at V and 0 bases at J, with 8 bases between the two ends. The CDR3 sequence is 14 residues long. CDR3 DNA: TGTGCCACCAGCAGCCGTGGCTTGAACACTGAAGCTTTCTTT. Residues: CATSSRGLNTEAFF.

This clonotype turned up a few times. The V gene is TRBV12-5, the J gene TRBJ1-2; D call uncertain. The ends were cut back, 2 bases at V and 5 bases at J, with 9 bases in the middle. This CDR3 contains 13 residues. Germline values: CDR1 LGHNT, CDR2 FRNRAP. The CDR3 region has the DNA TGTGCTAGTGGTTTGTCCGAGGCATATGGCTACACCTTC. The encoded protein is CASGLSEAYGYTF.

The gene calls are TRBV15 and TRBJ1-5; a possible D gene is TRBD1 (5 bases). Trimming left V 4 bases short and J 7 bases short, with 20 bases between. The germline V gene has CDR1 LNHNV and CDR2 YYDKDF (reference sequence). The CDR3 length is 16 residues. DNA of the CDR3: TGTGCCACCAGCAAATACCCTTGGCAGGGCAGACAGCCCCAGCATTTT. It translates to CATSKYPWQGRQPQHF.

This clonotype was recorded only once. The chain carries TRBV9 and TRBJ2-2; possible D gene TRBD2, 5 bases. V was cut by 0 bases and J by 7 bases, with 7 bases left in between. The CDR3 consists of 13 residues. Germline loops: CDR1 SGDLS, CDR2 YYNGEE. The CDR3 reads CASSVGGVGELFF. CDR3 nucleotides: TGTGCCAGCAGCGTAGGGGGAGTCGGGGAGCTGTTTTTT.

J is TRBJ2-3 and V is TRBV6-6; 8 nucleotides match TRBD2. This CDR3 region has 15 residues. Trimming took 2 bases from V and 3 from J; bases not matched to a gene: 4. Germline CDR1 is MNHNY and CDR2 is SVGAGI (reference sequence). In DNA, the CDR3 is TGTGCCAGCAGTTACGAAAGCGGGGGAACAGATACGCAGTATTTT. The encoded protein is CASSYESGGTDTQYF.

This clonotype was found a few times. The rearrangement joins TRBV12-3 or TRBV12-4 to TRBJ1-4; no clear D gene. The CDR3 spans 13 residues. Trimming pared 6 bases from V and 2 bases from J, leaving 7 bases between. The CDR3 coding sequence is TGTGCCAGCAGCGGGAGGACTAATGAAAAACTGTTTTTT. Translating it yields CASSGRTNEKLFF.

This clonotype was seen more than once but under ten times. The DNA for the CDR3 is TGTGCCAGCAGCGGGACCTCGTCGGGTCAGCCCCAGCATTTT. Its protein product is CASSGTSSGQPQHF. The chain has TRBV6-2 or TRBV6-3 and TRBJ1-5, with D perhaps TRBD1 (5 bases). The CDR3 length is 14 residues. V was trimmed by 6 bases and J by 6 bases, leaving 15 bases between them. CDR1 is MNHEY and CDR2 is SVGEGT in the germline V gene.

The V and J genes are TRBV5-5 and TRBJ1-5; D call uncertain. This CDR3 is 15 amino acids long. The V end lost 0 bases, the J end lost 3 bases, and 10 bases lay between the germline ends. CDR1 SGHKS and CDR2 YYEKEE come from the germline V gene (reference sequence). The CDR3 DNA reads TGTGCCAGCAGCTTGGAGGACGTTACCAATCAGCCCCAGCATTTT. Protein product: CASSLEDVTNQPQHF.

This clonotype was observed a few times. V and J are TRBV7-9 and TRBJ1-1; no clear D. V lost 4 bases to trimming and J lost 3 bases, with 6 bases between them. The length of the CDR3 is 12 residues. Germline-derived CDR1 and CDR2 are SEHNR and FQNEAQ (reference sequence). The CDR3 loop reads CASSSGYTEAFF. The CDR3 DNA sequence: TGTGCCAGCAGCTCCGGATACACTGAAGCTTTCTTT.

This clonotype came up a few times. V gene TRBV25-1 combines with J gene TRBJ2-7, with D unclear. The germline V gene has CDR1 MGHDK and CDR2 SYGVNS. The CDR3 consists of 13 residues. V lost 1 base, J lost 4 bases, and 8 bases lay in between. This CDR3 is CASSESLVYEQYF. The DNA of the CDR3 is TGTGCCAGCAGTGAATCCCTGGTTTACGAGCAGTACTTC.

This clonotype was seen a few times. The rearrangement uses TRBV5-1 and TRBJ1-4; no reliable D call. In germline, CDR1 is SGHRS, CDR2 YFSETQ. The V and J ends lost 4 bases and 0 bases respectively, with 16 bases between them. The CDR3 is 17 residues long. CDR3 coding DNA: TGCGCCAGCAGCCGACGGGAGGCTACTTCAACTAATGAAAAACTGTTTTTT. Translation: CASSRREATSTNEKLFF.

This chain connects TRBV4-3 to TRBJ2-7; D is uncertain. V gave up 4 bases and J gave up 4 bases, with 14 bases separating them. Germline V lookup: CDR1 LGHNA, CDR2 YSLEER. The CDR3 totals 14 residues. This CDR3 is CASSRLKNGYEQYF. The CDR3 nucleotides are TGCGCCAGCAGCCGGCTCAAGAACGGGTACGAGCAGTACTTC.

The rearrangement uses TRBV5-6 and TRBJ2-7; no firm D call. The CDR3 extends over 13 amino acids. The ends were cut back, 1 base at V and 5 bases at J, with 10 bases in the middle. Germline-derived CDR1 and CDR2 are SGHDT and YYEEEE. The CDR3 loop reads CASSLPWFNEQYF. DNA for the CDR3: TGTGCCAGCAGCTTGCCGTGGTTCAACGAGCAGTACTTC.

The table lists this clonotype with a few counts. The chain uses TRBV2 and TRBJ1-4; 7 nucleotides line up with TRBD1. The CDR3 extends over 18 amino acids. Per germline, CDR1 SNHLY and CDR2 FYNNEI. V shed 3 bases, J shed 5 bases, and the junction held 15 bases outside the gene matches. The CDR3 sequence is CASSESPGTEFSNEKLFF. The CDR3 DNA reads TGTGCCAGCAGTGAGTCCCCGGGGACAGAGTTTTCAAATGAAAAACTGTTTTTT.

The chain combines TRBV12-3 or TRBV12-4 with TRBJ1-1; 7 bases are a match to TRBD1. V was clipped by 3 bases and J by 5 bases; unmatched bases: 6. The CDR3 length is 14 residues. CDR3 nucleotides: TGTGCCAGCAGTTTCTCGGCAGGGGGGACTGAAGCTTTCTTT. It specifies CASSFSAGGTEAFF.

Only a few counts were recorded for this clonotype. The V and J genes are TRBV7-6 and TRBJ1-4, with no clear D. The CDR3 consists of 14 residues. With 5 bases removed from V and 10 bases from J, the gap between germline ends came to 17 bases. Germline CDR1 and CDR2: SGHVS and FNYEAQ. The CDR3 protein is CASSPPNSGGKLFF. CDR3 bases: TGTGCCAGCAGCCCGCCCAACTCTGGCGGAAAACTGTTTTTT.